Listed below are T cell receptor beta chains from one sample, sequenced in a study of T cell repertoires in aging, cancer and after chemotherapy. MiXCR was run by TCRdb on the multiplex PCR reads, yielding one entry per CDR3 protein. Of more than 6,500 distinct CDR3 sequences listed, 37% are singletons. Sequenced input: blood. The source is a human donor in good health. The CDR3 runs from the conserved cysteine through the conserved F or W. Each record gives: V gene, clone size, J gene, D gene, CDR3 DNA, CDR3 protein. D genes are given only for firm matches. Only some rows state a clone size, as once, few, many or a class for expanded clones.

>TRBV10-3|few|TRBJ2-5|.
TGTGCCATCAGTGCAACGGGACAAGAGACCCAGTACTTC
CAISATGQETQYF
>TRBV7-9|few|TRBJ2-4|.
TGTGCCAGCAGCTTATTAACGGCCGGCGACGACATTCAGTACTTC
CASSLLTAGDDIQYF
>TRBV4-2|few|TRBJ1-2|.
TGTGCCAGCAGCCAAAGCACAGAGGACAGAGCCTATGGCTACACCTTC
CASSQSTEDRAYGYTF
>TRBV6-2/TRBV6-3|few|TRBJ2-2|TRBD1
TGTGCCAGCAGTAACACCGACAGGGAGACCGGGGAGCTGTTTTTT
CASSNTDRETGELFF
>TRBV15|few|TRBJ1-5|TRBD1
TGTGCCACCAGCAGGAGCGGGACAGGGGACAATCAGCCCCAGCATTTT
CATSRSGTGDNQPQHF
>TRBV6-5|medium-sized|TRBJ2-1|TRBD2
TGTGCCAGCACCTTTCGGGGGGGGGGTTCCCGCTCCTACAATGAGCAGTTCTTC
CASTFRGGGSRSYNEQFF
>TRBV6-1|.|TRBJ2-1|TRBD2
TGTGCCAGCAGTGAAGGACTAGCGGGTGTCGATGAGCAGTTCTTC
CASSEGLAGVDEQFF
>TRBV30|medium-sized|TRBJ2-3|.
TGTGCCTGGAGTGTACGCGCGAGCACAGATACGCAGTATTTT
CAWSVRASTDTQYF
>TRBV5-5|.|TRBJ2-1|.
TGTGCCAGCAGCCTCGGGGTCACCTACAATGAGCAGTTCTTC
CASSLGVTYNEQFF
>TRBV19|medium-sized|TRBJ2-3|.
TGTGCCAGTAGTATAGACGCCGAAGCAGATACGCAGTATTTT
CASSIDAEADTQYF
>TRBV6-5|.|TRBJ2-7|.
TGTGCCAGCAGTCCCTCTGGAGGCTACGAGCAGTACTTC
CASSPSGGYEQYF
>TRBV5-5|.|TRBJ2-7|TRBD1
TGTGCCAGCAGCTTGGGAGGGGGCGAGGTCGAGCAGTACTTC
CASSLGGGEVEQYF
>TRBV19|few|TRBJ1-2|TRBD1
TGTGCCAGTAGTGTTCCTCCGGGACAGTCCTATGGCTACACCTTC
CASSVPPGQSYGYTF
>TRBV6-5|.|TRBJ2-3|.
TGTGCCACCAGTGATCCGGGGTCATCCGGGGATACGCAGTATTTT
CATSDPGSSGDTQYF
>TRBV19|medium-sized|TRBJ2-5|.
TGTGCCAGTAGTAGGATGGGGGAGACCCAGTACTTC
CASSRMGETQYF
>TRBV6-2/TRBV6-3|few|TRBJ2-3|.
TGTGCCAGCAGTCCCTATCAGGGGTCCCAAGCAGATACGCAGTATTTT
CASSPYQGSQADTQYF
>TRBV13|.|TRBJ1-1|.
TGTGCCAGCAGCTCGGGACCGGGCTGGGGTGACACTAAAGCTTTCTTT
CASSSGPGWGDTKAFF
>TRBV18|few|TRBJ1-5|.
TGTGCCAGCTCCCCTCCGTGGGGGGACGGCCAGCCCCAGCATTTT
CASSPPWGDGQPQHF
>TRBV15|medium-sized|TRBJ2-6|.
TGTGCCACCAGCAGAGATCAGAGCTCTGGGGCCAACGTCCTGACTTTC
CATSRDQSSGANVLTF
>TRBV5-4|.|TRBJ2-1|.
TGTGCCAGCAGCTTGGTCCAAGACAATGAGCAGTTCTTC
CASSLVQDNEQFF
>TRBV6-1|.|TRBJ2-7|.
TGTGCCAGCCGACCCGGGACAACTTCCTACGAGCAGTACTTC
CASRPGTTSYEQYF
>TRBV6-6|few|TRBJ1-4|TRBD1
TGTGCCAGCAGGCGACAGGGGGTGGTTGAAAAACTGTTTTTT
CASRRQGVVEKLFF
>TRBV6-1|.|TRBJ1-2|.
TGTGCCAGCAAATACATTATAGTCTCTAACTATGGCTACACCTTC
CASKYIIVSNYGYTF
>TRBV6-4|.|TRBJ2-3|.
TGTGCCAGCAGTGAATCCGGGGTCAGCACAGATACGCAGTATTTT
CASSESGVSTDTQYF
>TRBV19|large|TRBJ1-2|TRBD1
TGTGCCAGTACCGCCCTCGACAGGGATTATGGCTACACCTTC
CASTALDRDYGYTF
>TRBV12-3/TRBV12-4|few|TRBJ1-3|.
TGTGCCAGCCCACCTCGAGGGGGTGTGGACACCATATATTTT
CASPPRGGVDTIYF
>TRBV10-3|.|TRBJ2-3|.
TGTGCCATCAGTGAGTCGTCCGGCCGGACAGATACGCAGTATTTT
CAISESSGRTDTQYF
>TRBV27|few|TRBJ2-1|.
TGTGCCAGCAGTTTAAACTGGAAACTGGACTACAATGAGCAGTTCTTC
CASSLNWKLDYNEQFF
>TRBV18|.|TRBJ2-7|.
TGTGCCAGCTCACCACCTCTTCGGGGTGGCGAGCAGTACTTC
CASSPPLRGGEQYF
>TRBV19|medium-sized|TRBJ2-5|TRBD2
TGTGCCAGTAGCGTAGCGGGAGTTGAGGAGACCCAGTACTTC
CASSVAGVEETQYF
>TRBV27|.|TRBJ1-1|.
TGTGCCAGCAGTTCCCTGGACAGGAACACTGAAGCTTTCTTT
CASSSLDRNTEAFF
>TRBV29-1|medium-sized|TRBJ1-4|.
TGCAGCGTTAGGGATACAACTAATGAAAAACTGTTTTTT
CSVRDTTNEKLFF
>TRBV5-6|.|TRBJ2-5|.
TGCGCCAGCAGCTTGTGGGTCCAAACGGGGGAGACCCAGTACTTC
CASSLWVQTGETQYF
>TRBV11-2|.|TRBJ2-2|.
TGTGCCAGCAGCGTAGGGGAGTCGCTGTTTTTT
CASSVGESLFF
>TRBV19|.|TRBJ1-2|TRBD1
TGTGCCAGTAGCGAAACCGGGACAGGGGCCTATGGCTACACCTTC
CASSETGTGAYGYTF